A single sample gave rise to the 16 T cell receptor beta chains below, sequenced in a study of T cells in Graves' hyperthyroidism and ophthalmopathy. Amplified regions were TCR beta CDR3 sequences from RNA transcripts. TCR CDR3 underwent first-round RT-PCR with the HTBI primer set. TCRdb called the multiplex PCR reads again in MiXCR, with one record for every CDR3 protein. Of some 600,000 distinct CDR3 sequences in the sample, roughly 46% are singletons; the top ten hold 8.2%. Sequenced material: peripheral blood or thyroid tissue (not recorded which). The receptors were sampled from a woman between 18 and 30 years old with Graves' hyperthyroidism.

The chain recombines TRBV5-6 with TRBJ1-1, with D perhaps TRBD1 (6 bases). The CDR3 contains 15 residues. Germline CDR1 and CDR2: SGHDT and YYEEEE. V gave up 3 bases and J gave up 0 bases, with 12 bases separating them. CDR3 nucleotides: TGTGCCAGCAGCTCAGCAGGGGCCTTGAACACTGAAGCTTTCTTT. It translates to CASSSAGALNTEAFF.

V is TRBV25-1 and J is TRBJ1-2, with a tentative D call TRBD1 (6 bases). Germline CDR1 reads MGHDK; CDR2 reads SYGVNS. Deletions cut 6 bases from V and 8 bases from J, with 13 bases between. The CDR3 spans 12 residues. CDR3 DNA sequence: TGTGCCAGCAGCGGGGGCCTTCGGGGCTACACCTTC. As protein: CASSGGLRGYTF.

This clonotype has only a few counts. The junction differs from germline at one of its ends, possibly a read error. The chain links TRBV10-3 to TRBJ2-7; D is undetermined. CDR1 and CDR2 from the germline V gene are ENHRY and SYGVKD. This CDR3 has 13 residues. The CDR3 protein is CASSYNRGYEQYF. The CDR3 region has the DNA TGTGCCAGCAGTTACAACCGAGGTTACGAGCAGTACTTC.

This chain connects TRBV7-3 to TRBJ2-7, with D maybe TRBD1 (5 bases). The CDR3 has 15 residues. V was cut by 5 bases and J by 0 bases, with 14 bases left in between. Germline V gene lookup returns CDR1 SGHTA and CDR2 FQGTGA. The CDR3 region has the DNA TGTGCCAGCAGCCAAGACAGTGAATCCTCCTACGAGCAGTACTTC. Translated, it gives CASSQDSESSYEQYF.

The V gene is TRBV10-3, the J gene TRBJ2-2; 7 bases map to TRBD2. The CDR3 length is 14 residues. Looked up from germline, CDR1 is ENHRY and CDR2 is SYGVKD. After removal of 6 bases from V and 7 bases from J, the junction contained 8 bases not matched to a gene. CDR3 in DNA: TGTGCCATCAGGACTAGCTTCGGCGTCGGGGAGCTGTTTTTT. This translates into CAIRTSFGVGELFF.

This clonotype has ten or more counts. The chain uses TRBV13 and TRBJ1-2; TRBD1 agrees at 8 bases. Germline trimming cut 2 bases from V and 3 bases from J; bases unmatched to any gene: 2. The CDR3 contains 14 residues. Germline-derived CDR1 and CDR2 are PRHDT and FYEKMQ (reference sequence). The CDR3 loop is CASSLRGQDYGYTF. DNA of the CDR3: TGTGCCAGCAGCTTAAGGGGACAGGACTATGGCTACACCTTC.

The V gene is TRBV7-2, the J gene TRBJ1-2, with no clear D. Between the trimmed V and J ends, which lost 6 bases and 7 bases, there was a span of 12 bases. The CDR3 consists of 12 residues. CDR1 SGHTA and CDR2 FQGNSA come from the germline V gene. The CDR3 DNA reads TGTGCCAGCAGTGATGAGCGGCCTGGCTACACCTTC. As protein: CASSDERPGYTF.

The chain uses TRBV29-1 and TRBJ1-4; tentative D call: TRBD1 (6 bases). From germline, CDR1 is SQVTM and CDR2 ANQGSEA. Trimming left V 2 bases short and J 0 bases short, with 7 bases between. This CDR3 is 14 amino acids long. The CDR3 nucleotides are TGCAGCGTTGAATCAGGGGCAACTAATGAAAAACTGTTTTTT. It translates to CSVESGATNEKLFF.

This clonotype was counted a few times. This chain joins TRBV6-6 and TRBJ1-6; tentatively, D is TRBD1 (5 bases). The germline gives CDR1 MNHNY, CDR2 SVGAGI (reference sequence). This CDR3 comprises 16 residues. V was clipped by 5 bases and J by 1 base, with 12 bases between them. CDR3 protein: CASSNRDGSYNSPLHF. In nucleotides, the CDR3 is TGTGCCAGCAGTAACCGGGACGGATCCTATAATTCACCCCTCCACTTT.

The CDR3 sequence: CASSRLDSANTGELFF. The CDR3 DNA reads as TGTGCCAGCAGCCGCTTGGACAGCGCGAACACCGGGGAGCTGTTTTTT. J is TRBJ2-2 and V is TRBV7-9; possibly TRBD1 for D (6 bases). The CDR3 is 16 residues long. CDR1 SEHNR and CDR2 FQNEAQ come from the germline V gene (reference sequence). Trimming took off 5 bases at V and 0 bases at J, with 13 bases between the two ends. Combining the CDR3 with reference TRBV7-9 and TRBJ2-2 gives the whole variable domain DTGVSQNPRHKITKRGQNVTFRCDPISEHNRLYWYRQTLGQGPEFLTYFQNEAQLEKSRLLSDRFSAERPKGSFSTLEIQRTEQGDSAMYLCASSRLDSANTGELFFGEGSRLTVL.

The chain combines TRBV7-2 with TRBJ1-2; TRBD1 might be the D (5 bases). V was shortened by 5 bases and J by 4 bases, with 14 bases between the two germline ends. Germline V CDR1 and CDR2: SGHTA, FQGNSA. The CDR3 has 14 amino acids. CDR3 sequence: CASSPETASYGYTF. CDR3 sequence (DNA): TGTGCCAGCAGCCCCGAGACAGCATCCTATGGCTACACCTTC. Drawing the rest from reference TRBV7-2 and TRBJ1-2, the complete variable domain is GAGVSQSPSNKVTEKGKDVELRCDPISGHTALYWYRQSLGQGLEFLIYFQGNSAPDKSGLPSDRFSAERTGGSVSTLTIQRTQQEDSAVYLCASSPETASYGYTFGSGTRLTVV.

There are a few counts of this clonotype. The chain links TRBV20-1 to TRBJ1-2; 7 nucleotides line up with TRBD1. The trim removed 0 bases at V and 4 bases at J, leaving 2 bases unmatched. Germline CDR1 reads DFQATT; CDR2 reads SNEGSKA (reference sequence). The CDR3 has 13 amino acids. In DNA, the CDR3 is TGCAGTGCTAGAGAGACAGGGCTCTATGGCTACACCTTC. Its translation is CSARETGLYGYTF.

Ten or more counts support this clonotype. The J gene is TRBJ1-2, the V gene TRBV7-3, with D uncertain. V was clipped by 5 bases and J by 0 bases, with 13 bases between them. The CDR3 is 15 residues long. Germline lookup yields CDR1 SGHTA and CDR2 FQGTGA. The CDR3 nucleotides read TGTGCCAGCAGCCCTGACCCGTGGGCTAACTATGGCTACACCTTC. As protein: CASSPDPWANYGYTF. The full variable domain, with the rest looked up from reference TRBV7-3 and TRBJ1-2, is GAGVSQTPSNKVTEKGKYVELRCDPISGHTALYWYRQSLGQGPEFLIYFQGTGAADDSGLPNDRFFAVRPEGSVSTLKIQRTERGDSAVYLCASSPDPWANYGYTFGSGTRLTVV.

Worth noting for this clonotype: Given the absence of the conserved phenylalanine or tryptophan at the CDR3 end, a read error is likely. As DNA, the CDR3 is TGTGCCAGCAGCTTATTCAGCAATCAGCCCCAGCATCTT. Its translation is CASSLFSNQPQHL. V usage is TRBV7-2 and J usage is TRBJ1-5, with D unclear. V lost 2 bases and J lost 1, with 3 bases in between. Germline V lookup: CDR1 SGHTA, CDR2 FQGNSA. This CDR3 region has 13 residues.

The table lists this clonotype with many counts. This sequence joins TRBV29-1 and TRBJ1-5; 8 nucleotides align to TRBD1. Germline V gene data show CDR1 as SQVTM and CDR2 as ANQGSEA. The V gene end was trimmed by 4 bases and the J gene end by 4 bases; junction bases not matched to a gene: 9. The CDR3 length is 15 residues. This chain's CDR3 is CSVAYGTGQNQPQHF. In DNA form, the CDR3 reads TGCAGCGTTGCCTACGGGACAGGACAAAATCAGCCCCAGCATTTT.

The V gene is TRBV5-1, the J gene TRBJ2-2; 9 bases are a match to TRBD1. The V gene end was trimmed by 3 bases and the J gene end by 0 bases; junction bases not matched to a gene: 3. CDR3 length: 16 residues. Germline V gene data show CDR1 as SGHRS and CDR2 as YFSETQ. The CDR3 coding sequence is TGCGCCAGCAGCTGGGGACAGGGCGCGAACACCGGGGAGCTGTTTTTT. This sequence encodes CASSWGQGANTGELFF.